The present entry profiles one TCR beta chain with its context. Its antigen is not identified. This sample was taken from a study of cytomegalovirus exposure and HLA in healthy donors. Use of 60 Vbeta and 13 Jbeta primers characterized the PCR. The protocol was immunoSEQ multiplex PCR, while the TCRdb copy is restricted to in-frame clones and leaves out a portion. The repertoire holds 200,000 or so clones, with around four fifths as singletons. Study results and caveats: Most TCR sequences proved rare, with some public TCRs found in many donors. Sequencing artifact likely explains a cluster of highly shared sequence variants. By HLA locus, TCR association rates varied in a later analysis, with DRB1 showing the most and HLA-C the fewest. Earlier results showed most TCR beta V segments being productive about 90% or about 30% of the time.

The sequence was collected from a man aged 50 to 60 in good health and CMV-seronegative. Sequenced sample: PBMCs.

Here the CDR3 reads CAWRGASGNTIYF. For the CDR3, the DNA is TGTGCCTGGAGGGGGGCTTCTGGAAACACCATATATTTT. This chain uses TRBV30 with TRBJ1-3; D might be TRBD1 (6 bases). The CDR3 is 13 amino acids. The ends were cut back, 3 bases at V and 1 base at J, with 7 bases in the middle. The germline CDR1 and CDR2 sequences are GTSNPN and SVGIG (reference sequence).